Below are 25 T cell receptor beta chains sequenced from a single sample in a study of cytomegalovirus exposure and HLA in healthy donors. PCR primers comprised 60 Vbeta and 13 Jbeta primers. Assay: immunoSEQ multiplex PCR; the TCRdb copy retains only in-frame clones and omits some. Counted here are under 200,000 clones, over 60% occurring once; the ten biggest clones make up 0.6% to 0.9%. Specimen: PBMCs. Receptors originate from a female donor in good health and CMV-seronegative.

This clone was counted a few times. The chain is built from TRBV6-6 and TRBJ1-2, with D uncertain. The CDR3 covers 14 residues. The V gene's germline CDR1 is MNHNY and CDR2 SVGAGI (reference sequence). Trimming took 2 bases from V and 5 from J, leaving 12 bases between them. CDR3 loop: CASSYTSGPYGYTF. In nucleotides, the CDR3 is TGTGCCAGCAGTTACACATCAGGCCCATATGGCTACACCTTC.

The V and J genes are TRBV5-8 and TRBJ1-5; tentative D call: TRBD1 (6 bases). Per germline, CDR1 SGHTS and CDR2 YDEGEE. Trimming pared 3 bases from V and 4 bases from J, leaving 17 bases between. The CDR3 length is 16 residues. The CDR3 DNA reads TGTGCCAGCAGCTCCGGGGGGGGCTGGGGTAATCAGCCCCAGCATTTT. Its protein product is CASSSGGGWGNQPQHF.

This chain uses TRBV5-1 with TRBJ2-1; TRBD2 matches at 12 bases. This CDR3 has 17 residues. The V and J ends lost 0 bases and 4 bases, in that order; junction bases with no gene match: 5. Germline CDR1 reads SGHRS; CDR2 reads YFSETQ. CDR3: CASSLARTSGKYNEQFF. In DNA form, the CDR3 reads TGCGCCAGCAGCTTGGCCCGGACTAGCGGGAAATACAATGAGCAGTTCTTC.

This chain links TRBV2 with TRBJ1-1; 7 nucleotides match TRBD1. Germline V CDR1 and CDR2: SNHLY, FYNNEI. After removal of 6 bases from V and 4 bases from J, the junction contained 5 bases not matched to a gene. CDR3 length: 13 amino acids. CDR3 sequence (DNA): TGTGCCAGCAGGGGACAGACGCGCACTGAAGCTTTCTTT. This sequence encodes CASRGQTRTEAFF.

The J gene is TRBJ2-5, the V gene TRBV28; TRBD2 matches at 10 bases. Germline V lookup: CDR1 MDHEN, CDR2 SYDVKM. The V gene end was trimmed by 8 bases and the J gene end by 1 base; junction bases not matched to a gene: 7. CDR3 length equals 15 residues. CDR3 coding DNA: TGTGCCAGCCGAGAGGGACTAGCGCGCCAAGAGACCCAGTACTTC. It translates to CASREGLARQETQYF.

The DNA for the CDR3 is TGTGCCAGCAGCTTACAGAGGACAGGGGGCGAAGAGACCCAGTACTTC. This gives the protein CASSLQRTGGEETQYF. The V call is TRBV7-9, the J call TRBJ2-5; 11 bases line up with TRBD1. With V trimmed by 2 bases and J by 3 bases, 5 bases remained unmatched. Germline CDR1 is SEHNR and CDR2 is FQNEAQ (reference sequence). The CDR3 is 16 amino acids.

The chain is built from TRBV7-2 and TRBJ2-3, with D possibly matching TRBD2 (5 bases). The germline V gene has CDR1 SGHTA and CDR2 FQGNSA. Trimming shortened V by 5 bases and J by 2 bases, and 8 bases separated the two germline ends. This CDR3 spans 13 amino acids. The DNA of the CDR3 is TGTGCCAGCAGCACGGACTTCACAGATACGCAGTATTTT. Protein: CASSTDFTDTQYF.

This chain's CDR3 is CASRKAGGPIYEQYF. CDR3 sequence (DNA): TGTGCCAGTAGGAAGGCAGGGGGCCCGATCTACGAGCAGTACTTC. The rearrangement joins TRBV19 to TRBJ2-7, with 8 bases identical to TRBD1. This CDR3 is built from 15 residues. Germline V gives CDR1 LNHDA, CDR2 SQIVND (reference sequence). J gave up 3 bases and V 6 bases, and 10 bases lay outside the gene matches. Using reference TRBV19 and TRBJ2-7 for the parts outside the CDR3, the full variable domain is DGGITQSPKYLFRKEGQNVTLSCEQNLNHDAMYWYRQDPGQGLRLIYYSQIVNDFQKGDIAEGYSVSREKKESFPLTVTSAQKNPTAFYLCASRKAGGPIYEQYFGPGTRLTVT.

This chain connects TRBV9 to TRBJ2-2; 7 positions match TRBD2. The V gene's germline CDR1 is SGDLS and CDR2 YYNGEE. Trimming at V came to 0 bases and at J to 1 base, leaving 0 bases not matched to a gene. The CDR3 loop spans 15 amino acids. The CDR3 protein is CASSVAGGNTGELFF. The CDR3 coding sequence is TGTGCCAGCAGCGTAGCGGGGGGGAACACCGGGGAGCTGTTTTTT.

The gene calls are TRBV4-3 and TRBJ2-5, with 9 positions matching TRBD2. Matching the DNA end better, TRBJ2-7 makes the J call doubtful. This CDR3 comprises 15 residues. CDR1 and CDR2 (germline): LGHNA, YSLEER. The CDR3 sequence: CASSPYSGSSYEQYF. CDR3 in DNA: TGCGCCAGCAGCCCCTATAGCGGGAGTAGTTACGAGCAGTACTTC.

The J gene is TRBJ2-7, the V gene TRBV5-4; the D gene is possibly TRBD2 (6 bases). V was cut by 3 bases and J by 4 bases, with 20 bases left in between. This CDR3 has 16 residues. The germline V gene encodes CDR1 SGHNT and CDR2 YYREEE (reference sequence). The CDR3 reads CASSSSLGRGSYEQYF. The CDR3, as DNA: TGTGCCAGCAGCTCCTCTTTGGGGCGGGGTTCTTACGAGCAGTACTTC.

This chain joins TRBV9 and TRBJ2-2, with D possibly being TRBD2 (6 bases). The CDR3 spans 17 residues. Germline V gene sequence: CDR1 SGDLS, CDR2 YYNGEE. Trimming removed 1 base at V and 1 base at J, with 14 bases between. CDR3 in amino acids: CASSVWGDHRNTGELFF. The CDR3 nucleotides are TGTGCCAGCAGCGTATGGGGGGACCACCGGAACACCGGGGAGCTGTTTTTT.

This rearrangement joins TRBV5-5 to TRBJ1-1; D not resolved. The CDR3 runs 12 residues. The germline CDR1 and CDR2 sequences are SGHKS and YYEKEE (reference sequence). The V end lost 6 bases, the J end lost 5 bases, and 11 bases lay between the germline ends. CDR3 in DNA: TGTGCCAGCACTCCCACGGGGACTGAAGCTTTCTTT. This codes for CASTPTGTEAFF.

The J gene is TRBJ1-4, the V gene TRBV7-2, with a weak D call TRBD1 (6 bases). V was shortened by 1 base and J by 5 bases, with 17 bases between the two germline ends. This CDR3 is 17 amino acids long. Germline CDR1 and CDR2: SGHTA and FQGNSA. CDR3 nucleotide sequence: TGTGCCAGCAGCTTAGGTCTTAGGACAAGGGGGAATGAAAAACTGTTTTTT. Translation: CASSLGLRTRGNEKLFF.

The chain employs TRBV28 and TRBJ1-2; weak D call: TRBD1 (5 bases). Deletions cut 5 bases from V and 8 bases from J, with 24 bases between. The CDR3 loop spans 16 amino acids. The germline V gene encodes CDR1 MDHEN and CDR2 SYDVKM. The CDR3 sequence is CASSPQTLTGKMGYTF. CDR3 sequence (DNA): TGTGCCAGCAGTCCTCAAACCCTAACAGGAAAGATGGGCTACACCTTC.

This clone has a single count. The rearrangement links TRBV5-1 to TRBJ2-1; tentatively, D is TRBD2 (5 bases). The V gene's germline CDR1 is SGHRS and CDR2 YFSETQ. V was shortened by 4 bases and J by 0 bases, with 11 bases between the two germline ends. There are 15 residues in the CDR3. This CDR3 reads CASSSGLSSYNEQFF. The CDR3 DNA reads TGCGCCAGCAGCAGCGGACTGAGCTCCTACAATGAGCAGTTCTTC.

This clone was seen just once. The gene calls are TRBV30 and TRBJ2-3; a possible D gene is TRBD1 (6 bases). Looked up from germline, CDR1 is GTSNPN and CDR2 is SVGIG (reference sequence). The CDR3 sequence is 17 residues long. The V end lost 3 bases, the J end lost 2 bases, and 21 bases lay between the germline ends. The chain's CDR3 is CAWRYLGDTFDTDTQYF. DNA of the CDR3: TGTGCCTGGAGATACCTCGGGGACACCTTTGACACAGATACGCAGTATTTT.

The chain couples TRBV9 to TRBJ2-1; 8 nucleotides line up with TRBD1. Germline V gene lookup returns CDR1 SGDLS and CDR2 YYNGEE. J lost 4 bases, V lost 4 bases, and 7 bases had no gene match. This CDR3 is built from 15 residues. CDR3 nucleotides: TGTGCCAGCAGCCCCAGACAGGGGTCATACAATGAGCAGTTCTTC. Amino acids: CASSPRQGSYNEQFF.

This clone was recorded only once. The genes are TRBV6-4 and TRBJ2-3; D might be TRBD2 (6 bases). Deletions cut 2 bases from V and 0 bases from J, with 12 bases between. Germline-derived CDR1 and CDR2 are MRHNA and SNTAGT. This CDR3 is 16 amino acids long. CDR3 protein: CASSDRGFPSTDTQYF. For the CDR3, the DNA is TGTGCCAGCAGTGACCGGGGGTTCCCTAGCACAGATACGCAGTATTTT.

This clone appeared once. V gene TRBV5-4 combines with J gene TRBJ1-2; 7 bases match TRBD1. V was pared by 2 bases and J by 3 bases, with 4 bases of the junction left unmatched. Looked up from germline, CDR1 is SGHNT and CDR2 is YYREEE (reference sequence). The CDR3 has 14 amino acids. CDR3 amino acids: CASSFEGAYYGYTF. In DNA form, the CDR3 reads TGTGCCAGCAGCTTTGAGGGGGCATACTATGGCTACACCTTC.

CDR3: CASSYSGQGTEAFF. CDR3 nucleotide sequence: TGTGCCAGCAGTTACTCCGGACAGGGGACTGAAGCTTTCTTT. The chain links TRBV6-6 to TRBJ1-1; 9 bases are shared with TRBD1. V gave up 0 bases and J gave up 5 bases; unmatched junction bases: 1. From germline, CDR1 is MNHNY and CDR2 SVGAGI (reference sequence). This CDR3 is 14 amino acids long.

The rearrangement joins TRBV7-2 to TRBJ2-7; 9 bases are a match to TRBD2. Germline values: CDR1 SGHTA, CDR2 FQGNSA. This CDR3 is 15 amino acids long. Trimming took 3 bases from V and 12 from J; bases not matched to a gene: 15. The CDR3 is CASSLALAGLSQRYF. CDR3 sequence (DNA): TGTGCCAGCAGCTTGGCACTAGCGGGTCTCTCTCAGAGGTACTTC.

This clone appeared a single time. The DNA of the CDR3 is TGTGCCAGCAGTTCGACTACGGGACTTTCTTACAATGAGCAGTTCTTC. Translation: CASSSTTGLSYNEQFF. This chain links TRBV7-2 with TRBJ2-1; D might be TRBD2 (6 bases). This CDR3 is 16 amino acids long. Germline lookup yields CDR1 SGHTA and CDR2 FQGNSA. V was trimmed by 6 bases and J by 4 bases, leaving 19 bases between them. The full variable domain, rest sourced from reference TRBV7-2 and TRBJ2-1, is GAGVSQSPSNKVTEKGKDVELRCDPISGHTALYWYRQSLGQGLEFLIYFQGNSAPDKSGLPSDRFSAERTGGSVSTLTIQRTQQEDSAVYLCASSSTTGLSYNEQFFGPGTRLTVL.

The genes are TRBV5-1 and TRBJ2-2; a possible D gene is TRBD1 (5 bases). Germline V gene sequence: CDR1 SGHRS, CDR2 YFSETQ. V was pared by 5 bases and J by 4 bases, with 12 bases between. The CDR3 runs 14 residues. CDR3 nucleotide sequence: TGCGCCAGCAGGCAAGGGGTGGCCACCGGGGAGCTGTTTTTT. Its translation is CASRQGVATGELFF.

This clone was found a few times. CDR3 amino acids: CASSAYNNEKLFF. CDR3 DNA: TGTGCCAGCAGTGCCTATAACAATGAAAAACTGTTTTTT. V gene TRBV6-1 combines with J gene TRBJ1-4; no definite D call. The CDR3 contains 13 residues. In germline, CDR1 is MNHNS, CDR2 SASEGT. V lost 4 bases and J lost 5, with 8 bases in between.